A single sample gave rise to the 7 T cell receptor beta chains below, sequenced in a study of blood T cells in healthy people across ages. A J-beta primer mix and a sample-barcoded 5' primer were used in a second PCR of roughly 7 to 12 cycles. TCRdb re-derived calls from the 5' RACE reads in MiXCR, one entry per CDR3 protein. This table holds 1.5 million to 1.9 million distinct CDR3 sequences, 40% to 45% found once. Sequencing input: blood. The receptors shown here come from a woman aged 18-35 years in good health.

The table lists this clonotype with a few counts. The rearrangement joins TRBV3-1 to TRBJ1-2; perhaps TRBD1 as D (6 bases). CDR1 is LGHDT and CDR2 is YNNKEL in the germline V gene (reference sequence). The length of the CDR3 is 17 residues. Deletions cut 2 bases from V and 4 bases from J, with 20 bases between. For the CDR3, the DNA is TGTGCCAGCAGCCAAAGCCTTTCCTTTACAGGGAGCTATGGCTACACCTTC. Its translation is CASSQSLSFTGSYGYTF.

V is TRBV12-5 and J is TRBJ2-5, with a tentative D call TRBD1 (5 bases). CDR1 and CDR2 from the germline V gene are LGHNT and FRNRAP. V lost 5 bases to trimming and J lost 4 bases, with 17 bases between them. This CDR3 spans 15 amino acids. The chain's CDR3 is CASGVDSDKRETQYF. CDR3 nucleotide sequence: TGTGCTAGTGGTGTTGACAGTGACAAACGAGAGACCCAGTACTTC.

This chain uses TRBV27 with TRBJ1-2; D gene uncertain. Trimming left V 1 base short and J 3 bases short, with 6 bases between. The CDR3 sequence is 13 residues long. In germline, CDR1 is MNHEY, CDR2 SMNVEV (reference sequence). For the CDR3, the DNA is TGTGCCAGCAGTTTATACCAATACTATGGCTACACCTTC. Its protein is CASSLYQYYGYTF.

In its sample, this clonotype was seen many times. The chain links TRBV10-3 to TRBJ2-3; possibly TRBD2 for D (5 bases). Germline CDR1 ENHRY, CDR2 SYGVKD. The CDR3 has 10 amino acids. Trimming stripped 10 bases from V and 5 bases from J, with 7 bases between. The CDR3, as DNA: TGTGCCACTGGAGGAGATACGCAGTATTTT. This translates into CATGGDTQYF.

Ten or more counts support this clonotype. The chain carries TRBV29-1 and TRBJ2-5; D remains ambiguous. The CDR3 spans 12 residues. Looked up from germline, CDR1 is SQVTM and CDR2 is ANQGSEA. V lost 5 bases and J lost 11, with 18 bases in between. The CDR3 sequence: CSVPDKYNEQYF. The CDR3 region has the DNA TGCAGCGTTCCCGACAAGTACAATGAGCAGTACTTC.

In regard to this clonotype: One end of the junction is discordant with germline, which a read error may explain. The genes are TRBV12-3 or TRBV12-4 and TRBJ2-2, with D perhaps given as TRBD1 or TRBD2 (6 bases each). This CDR3 is 17 amino acids long. DNA of the CDR3: TGTGCCAGCAGCCCCCTTTTAAGGACAGCGAACACCGGGGGGCTGTTTTTT. Amino acids: CASSPLLRTANTGGLFF.

The chain joins TRBV6-6 to TRBJ2-1; TRBD1 matches 9 bases. Losses at the gene ends were 4 bases for V and 1 base for J; bases not matched to a gene: 2. The CDR3 length is 15 residues. Germline values: CDR1 MNHNY, CDR2 SVGAGI (reference sequence). The CDR3 DNA follows: TGTGCCAGCAGTTGGACAGGGGTTTCCTACAATGAGCAGTTCTTC. It translates to CASSWTGVSYNEQFF.